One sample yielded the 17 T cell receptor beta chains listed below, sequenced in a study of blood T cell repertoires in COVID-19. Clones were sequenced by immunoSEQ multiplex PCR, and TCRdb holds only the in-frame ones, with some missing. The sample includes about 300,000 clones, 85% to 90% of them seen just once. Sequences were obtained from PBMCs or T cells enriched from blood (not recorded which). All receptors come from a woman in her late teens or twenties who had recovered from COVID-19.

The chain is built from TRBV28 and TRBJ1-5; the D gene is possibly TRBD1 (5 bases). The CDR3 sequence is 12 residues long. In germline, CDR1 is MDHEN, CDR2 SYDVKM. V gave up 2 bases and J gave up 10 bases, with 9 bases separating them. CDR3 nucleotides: TGTGCCAGCAGTTTAGGGGGGTTACCCCAGCATTTT. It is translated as CASSLGGLPQHF.

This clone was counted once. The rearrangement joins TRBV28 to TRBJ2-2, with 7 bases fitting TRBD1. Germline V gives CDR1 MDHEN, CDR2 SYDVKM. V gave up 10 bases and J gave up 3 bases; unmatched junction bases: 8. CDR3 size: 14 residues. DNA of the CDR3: TGTGCCACTCGACAGGGAAGGGACACCGGGGAGCTGTTTTTT. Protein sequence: CATRQGRDTGELFF.

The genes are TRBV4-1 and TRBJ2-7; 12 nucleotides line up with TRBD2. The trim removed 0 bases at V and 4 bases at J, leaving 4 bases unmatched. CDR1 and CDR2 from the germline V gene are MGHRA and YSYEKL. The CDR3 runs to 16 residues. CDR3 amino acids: CASSQDGLAGSYEQYF. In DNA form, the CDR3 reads TGCGCCAGCAGCCAAGATGGACTAGCGGGAAGTTACGAGCAGTACTTC.

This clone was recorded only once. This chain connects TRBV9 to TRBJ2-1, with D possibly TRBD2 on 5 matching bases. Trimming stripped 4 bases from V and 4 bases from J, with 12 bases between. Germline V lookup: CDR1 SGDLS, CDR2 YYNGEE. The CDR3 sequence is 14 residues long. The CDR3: CASSPIGIYNEQFF. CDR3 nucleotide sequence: TGTGCCAGCAGCCCCATCGGGATTTACAATGAGCAGTTCTTC.

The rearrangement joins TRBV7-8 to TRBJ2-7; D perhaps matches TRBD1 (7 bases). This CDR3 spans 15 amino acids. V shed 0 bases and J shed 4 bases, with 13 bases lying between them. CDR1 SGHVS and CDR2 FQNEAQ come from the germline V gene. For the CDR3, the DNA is TGTGCCAGCAGCTTAGCGCTCAGGGGGGAGTACGAGCAGTACTTC. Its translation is CASSLALRGEYEQYF. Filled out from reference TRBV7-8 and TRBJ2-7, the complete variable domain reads GAGVSQSPRYKVAKRGQDVALRCDPISGHVSLFWYQQALGQGPEFLTYFQNEAQLDKSGLPSDRFFAERPEGSVSTLKIQRTQQEDSAVYLCASSLALRGEYEQYFGPGTRLTVT.

CDR3: CASSQGGLETALRDTGELFF. Written as DNA, the CDR3 is TGCGCCAGCAGCCAAGGGGGTTTAGAGACAGCCCTTAGGGACACCGGGGAGCTGTTTTTT. The genes are TRBV4-1 and TRBJ2-2, with a weak D call TRBD1 (5 bases). The CDR3 loop spans 20 amino acids. Trimming pared 1 base from V and 3 bases from J, leaving 24 bases between. The germline CDR1 and CDR2 sequences are MGHRA and YSYEKL.

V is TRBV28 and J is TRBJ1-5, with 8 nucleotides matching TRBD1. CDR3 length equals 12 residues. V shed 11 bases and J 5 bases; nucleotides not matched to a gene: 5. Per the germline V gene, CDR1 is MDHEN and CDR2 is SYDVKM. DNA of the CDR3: TGTGCCGGACAGGGAAAAGATCAGCCCCAGCATTTT. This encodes CAGQGKDQPQHF.

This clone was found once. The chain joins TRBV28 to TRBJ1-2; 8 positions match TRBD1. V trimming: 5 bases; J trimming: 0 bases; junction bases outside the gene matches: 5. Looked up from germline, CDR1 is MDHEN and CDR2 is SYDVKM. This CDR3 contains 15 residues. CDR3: CASSTAGGANYGYTF. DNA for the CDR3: TGTGCCAGCAGTACAGCAGGGGGCGCTAACTATGGCTACACCTTC.

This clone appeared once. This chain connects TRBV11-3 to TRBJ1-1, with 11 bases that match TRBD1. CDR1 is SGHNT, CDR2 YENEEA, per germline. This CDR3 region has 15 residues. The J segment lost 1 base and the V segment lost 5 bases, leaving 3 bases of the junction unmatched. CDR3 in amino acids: CASSPGQGANTEAFF. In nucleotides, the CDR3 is TGTGCCAGCAGCCCCGGACAGGGGGCGAACACTGAAGCTTTCTTT.

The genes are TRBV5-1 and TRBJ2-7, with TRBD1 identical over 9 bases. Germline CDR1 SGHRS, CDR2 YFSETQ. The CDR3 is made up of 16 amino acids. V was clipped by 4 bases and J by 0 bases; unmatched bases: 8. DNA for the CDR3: TGCGCCAGCAGCACTGGGACAGGGACCATCTCCTACGAGCAGTACTTC. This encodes CASSTGTGTISYEQYF. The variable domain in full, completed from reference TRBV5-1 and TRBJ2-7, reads KAGVTQTPRYLIKTRGQQVTLSCSPISGHRSVSWYQQTPGQGLQFLFEYFSETQRNKGNFPGRFSGRQFSNSRSEMNVSTLELGDSALYLCASSTGTGTISYEQYFGPGTRLTVT.

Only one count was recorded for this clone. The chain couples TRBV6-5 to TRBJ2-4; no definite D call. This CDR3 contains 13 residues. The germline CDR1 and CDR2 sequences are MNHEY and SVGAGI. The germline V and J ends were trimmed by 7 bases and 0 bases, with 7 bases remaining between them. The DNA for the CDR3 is TGTGCCAGCAACGACATAGCCAAAAACATTCAGTACTTC. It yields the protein CASNDIAKNIQYF.

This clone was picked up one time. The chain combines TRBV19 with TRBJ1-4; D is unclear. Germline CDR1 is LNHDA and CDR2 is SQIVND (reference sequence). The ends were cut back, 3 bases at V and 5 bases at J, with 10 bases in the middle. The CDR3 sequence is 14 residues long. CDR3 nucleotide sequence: TGTGCCAGTAGTATTTCACGGGGAAATGAAAAACTGTTTTTT. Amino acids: CASSISRGNEKLFF.

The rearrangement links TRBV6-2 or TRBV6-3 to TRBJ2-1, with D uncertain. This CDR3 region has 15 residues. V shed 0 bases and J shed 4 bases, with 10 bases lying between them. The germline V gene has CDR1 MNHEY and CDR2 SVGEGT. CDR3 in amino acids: CASSYSWRSYNEQFF. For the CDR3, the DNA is TGTGCCAGCAGTTACTCGTGGCGGAGTTACAATGAGCAGTTCTTC.

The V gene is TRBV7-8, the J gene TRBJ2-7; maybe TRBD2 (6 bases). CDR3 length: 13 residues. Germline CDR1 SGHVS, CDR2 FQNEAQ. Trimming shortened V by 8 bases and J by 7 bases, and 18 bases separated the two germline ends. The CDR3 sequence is CASASGGKGEQYF. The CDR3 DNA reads TGTGCCAGCGCCTCCGGAGGGAAGGGGGAGCAGTACTTC. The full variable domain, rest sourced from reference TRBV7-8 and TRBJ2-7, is GAGVSQSPRYKVAKRGQDVALRCDPISGHVSLFWYQQALGQGPEFLTYFQNEAQLDKSGLPSDRFFAERPEGSVSTLKIQRTQQEDSAVYLCASASGGKGEQYFGPGTRLTVT.

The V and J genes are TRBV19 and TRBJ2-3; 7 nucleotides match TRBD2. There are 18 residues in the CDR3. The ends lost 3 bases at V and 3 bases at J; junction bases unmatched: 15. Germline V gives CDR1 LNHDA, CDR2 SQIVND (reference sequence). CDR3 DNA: TGTGCCAGTAGTATTGGGGGGAGTGGCAGCGGGGTAACAGATACGCAGTATTTT. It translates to CASSIGGSGSGVTDTQYF.

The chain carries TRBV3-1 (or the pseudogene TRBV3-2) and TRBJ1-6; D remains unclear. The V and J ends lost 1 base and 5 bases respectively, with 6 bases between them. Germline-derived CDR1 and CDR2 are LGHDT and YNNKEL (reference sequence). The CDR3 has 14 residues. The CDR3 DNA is TGTGCCAGCAGCCAAGCCCCTAATAATTCACCCCTCCACTTT. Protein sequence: CASSQAPNNSPLHF.

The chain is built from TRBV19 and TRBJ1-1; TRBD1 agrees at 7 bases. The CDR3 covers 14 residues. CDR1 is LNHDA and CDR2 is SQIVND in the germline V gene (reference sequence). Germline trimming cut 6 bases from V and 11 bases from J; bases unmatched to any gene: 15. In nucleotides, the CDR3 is TGTGCCAGTAGCTCAACAGGGGCTTCGAAGCAGGCTTTCTTT. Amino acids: CASSSTGASKQAFF.